What follows are 6 T cell receptor beta chains derived from one specimen sequenced in a study of metastatic and nonmetastatic thyroid tumors. TCRdb re-called clones from the PCR reads using MiXCR. The sample carries around 45,000 clones, about 3.2% recorded once. Nobody among the patients had been given any treatment before thyroid surgery. Input material: blood. Source of these receptors: a female donor with papillary thyroid cancer or a benign thyroid nodule (not recorded which). Some clones in this sample may be carry-over from other donors' samples.

This chain links TRBV24-1 with TRBJ2-2; 7 bases agree with TRBD1. Germline V CDR1 and CDR2: KGHDR, SFDVKD. The CDR3 has 14 amino acids. V trimming: 6 bases; J trimming: 5 bases; junction bases outside the gene matches: 5. CDR3 sequence: CATSRGQYTGELFF. CDR3 in DNA: TGTGCCACCAGTCGGGGACAGTATACCGGGGAGCTGTTTTTT.

The table lists this clone with a few counts. The rearrangement links TRBV28 to TRBJ2-7; D tentatively reads TRBD1 or TRBD2 (6 bases each). Trimming cost V 3 bases and J 3 bases, with 9 bases left between them. Germline V gene sequence: CDR1 MDHEN, CDR2 SYDVKM. The CDR3 spans 13 residues. Here the CDR3 DNA reads TGTGCCAGCAGTTTTCGGGGGCTCTACGAGCAGTACTTC. Encoded protein: CASSFRGLYEQYF.

The chain joins TRBV6-2 or TRBV6-3 to TRBJ1-6; a possible D gene is TRBD1 (6 bases). V lost 4 bases and J lost 4, with 11 bases in between. Per germline, CDR1 MNHEY and CDR2 SVGEGT. The CDR3 is made up of 15 amino acids. For the CDR3, the DNA is TGTGCCAGCAGTTCGACAGGTCCTTATAATTCACCCCTCCACTTT. This gives the protein CASSSTGPYNSPLHF.

This clone occurred a few times. The V and J genes are TRBV13 and TRBJ1-1; D perhaps matches TRBD1 (5 bases). Per the germline V gene, CDR1 is PRHDT and CDR2 is FYEKMQ (reference sequence). Trimming stripped 3 bases from V and 4 bases from J, with 15 bases between. CDR3 size: 15 residues. The CDR3 here is CASSFRQGVSTEAFF. CDR3 DNA: TGTGCCAGCAGCTTCCGCCAGGGCGTGAGCACTGAAGCTTTCTTT.

This clone came up many times. This chain links TRBV20-1 with TRBJ2-1, with TRBD2 identical over 10 bases. Germline V CDR1 and CDR2: DFQATT, SNEGSKA (reference sequence). The CDR3 has 14 amino acids. Germline trimming cut 4 bases from V and 7 bases from J; bases unmatched to any gene: 7. The CDR3 DNA reads as TGCAGTGCTACCCCGGGACTAGCGAAAAATGAGCAGTTCTTC. Protein product: CSATPGLAKNEQFF.

This clone was counted only a few times. This chain links TRBV20-1 with TRBJ2-7; TRBD1 might be the D (6 bases). Germline V gene lookup returns CDR1 DFQATT and CDR2 SNEGSKA (reference sequence). V was clipped by 8 bases and J by 0 bases, with 14 bases between them. The CDR3 covers 13 residues. CDR3 nucleotides: TGCAGTACACGACAGGAAAACTCCTACGAGCAGTACTTC. Protein product: CSTRQENSYEQYF.